The 14 T cell receptor beta chains below all came from one sample that was sequenced in a study of shared clonotypes between healthy human individuals. Measured with immunoSEQ multiplex PCR; TCRdb has only the in-frame clones, and not every one. The sample carries about a million clones, around 76% recorded once. The specimen sequenced was memory CD4+ T cells sorted from blood. Subset given: CD45RA-negative fraction. These receptors all stem from a man younger than 35 in good health.

This chain joins TRBV11-2 and TRBJ2-2; 8 bases fit TRBD2. The ends lost 4 bases at V and 5 bases at J; junction bases unmatched: 6. Germline values: CDR1 SGHAT, CDR2 FQNNGV. CDR3 size: 15 residues. The CDR3 region is CASSYGTRRTGELFF. CDR3 sequence (DNA): TGTGCCAGCAGCTATGGGACTAGAAGGACCGGGGAGCTGTTTTTT.

The chain couples TRBV7-3 to TRBJ1-2; D is uncertain. V lost 6 bases and J 0 bases, leaving 11 bases between the germline ends. The CDR3 has 14 amino acids. The germline gives CDR1 SGHTA, CDR2 FQGTGA. CDR3 region: CASSSGVSNYGYTF. CDR3 coding DNA: TGTGCCAGCAGTTCGGGAGTTTCTAACTATGGCTACACCTTC.

This chain links TRBV6-6 with TRBJ2-1, with D perhaps TRBD2 (6 bases). V was pared by 2 bases and J by 5 bases, with 13 bases between. The CDR3 is 15 amino acids. Per the germline V gene, CDR1 is MNHNY and CDR2 is SVGAGI (reference sequence). Written as DNA, the CDR3 is TGTGCCAGCAGTTACCCCCTTGCGGGAAACAATGAGCAGTTCTTC. It translates to CASSYPLAGNNEQFF.

This clone was seen a handful of times. This sequence joins TRBV7-2 and TRBJ2-3; maybe TRBD2 (5 bases). V lost 4 bases and J 8 bases, leaving 7 bases between the germline ends. CDR3 length: 11 amino acids. Germline CDR1 is SGHTA and CDR2 is FQGNSA. The CDR3 sequence is CASSSGGTQYF. DNA of the CDR3: TGTGCCAGCAGCTCTGGAGGTACGCAGTATTTT.

The chain employs TRBV5-1 and TRBJ1-4, with no clear D. The germline CDR1 and CDR2 sequences are SGHRS and YFSETQ. Trimming removed 4 bases from V and 3 bases from J, with 16 bases in between. The CDR3 runs to 16 residues. CDR3 nucleotides: TGCGCCAGCAGCCTCGGGCAGACCGATTCTAATGAAAAACTGTTTTTT. Translated, it gives CASSLGQTDSNEKLFF.

V and J are TRBV5-1 and TRBJ2-2; D is unclear. Per the germline V gene, CDR1 is SGHRS and CDR2 is YFSETQ. With 0 bases removed from V and 4 bases from J, the gap between germline ends came to 10 bases. The CDR3 is 15 residues long. CDR3 sequence reads: CASSLASEPTGELFF. The CDR3, as DNA: TGCGCCAGCAGCTTGGCCTCGGAGCCCACCGGGGAGCTGTTTTTT.

The gene calls are TRBV5-6 and TRBJ1-6; D ambiguous. CDR1 is SGHDT and CDR2 is YYEEEE in the germline V gene. This CDR3 region has 15 residues. V gave up 3 bases and J gave up 3 bases, with 10 bases separating them. DNA of the CDR3: TGTGCCAGCAGCTCAACCCGGGGCTATAATTCACCCCTCCACTTT. It specifies CASSSTRGYNSPLHF.

This chain uses TRBV18 with TRBJ1-3; 7 bases are a match to TRBD1. V shed 3 bases, J shed 0 bases, and the junction held 5 bases outside the gene matches. Per the germline V gene, CDR1 is KGHSH and CDR2 is LQKENI. The CDR3 has 16 amino acids. CDR3 in DNA: TGTGCCAGCTCACCTGAGACAGGGTCCTCTGGAAACACCATATATTTT. This translates into CASSPETGSSGNTIYF.

This clone was picked up one time. The chain joins TRBV5-1 to TRBJ2-1, with D uncertain. The V gene's germline CDR1 is SGHRS and CDR2 YFSETQ. The CDR3 extends over 18 amino acids. Deletions cut 0 bases from V and 0 bases from J, with 16 bases between. DNA for the CDR3: TGCGCCAGCAGCTTGGGGAACCTGGGTACCTACTCCTACAATGAGCAGTTCTTC. As protein: CASSLGNLGTYSYNEQFF.

This chain connects TRBV6-5 to TRBJ1-4; D is unclear. The DNA end favors TRBJ2-2, so the J call may be wrong. The CDR3 spans 15 residues. CDR1 and CDR2 (germline): MNHEY, SVGAGI. The CDR3 region has the DNA TGTGCCAGCAGACCCTCGGAAGGGCATCCCGGGGAGCTGTTTTTT. As protein: CASRPSEGHPGELFF.

This sequence joins TRBV2 and TRBJ2-1; 9 bases agree with TRBD2. V lost 4 bases and J lost 6; bases outside the gene matches: 7. Germline CDR1 is SNHLY and CDR2 is FYNNEI. This CDR3 has 15 amino acids. This chain's CDR3 is CASSVRAGGPNEQFF. The CDR3 nucleotides read TGTGCCAGCAGTGTTCGCGCGGGAGGGCCCAATGAGCAGTTCTTC. The full variable domain, with the rest looked up from reference TRBV2 and TRBJ2-1, is EPEVTQTPSHQVTQMGQEVILRCVPISNHLYFYWYRQILGQKVEFLVSFYNNEISEKSEIFDDQFSVERPDGSNFTLKIRSTKLEDSAMYFCASSVRAGGPNEQFFGPGTRLTVL.

The chain couples TRBV19 to TRBJ2-7; D may be TRBD1 or TRBD2 (5 bases each). Trimming removed 6 bases from V and 0 bases from J, with 12 bases in between. Germline V gives CDR1 LNHDA, CDR2 SQIVND (reference sequence). This CDR3 has 14 amino acids. CDR3 region: CASRLGPHSYEQYF. The CDR3 DNA follows: TGTGCCAGTAGGTTGGGACCCCACTCCTACGAGCAGTACTTC.

This chain joins TRBV6-6 and TRBJ2-7; D is possibly TRBD1 or TRBD2 (5 bases each). With 6 bases removed from V and 2 bases from J, the gap between germline ends came to 14 bases. Per germline, CDR1 MNHNY and CDR2 SVGAGI (reference sequence). The CDR3 covers 14 residues. This CDR3 is CASRAGTVAYEQYF. Here the CDR3 DNA reads TGTGCCAGCAGGGCCGGGACGGTCGCCTACGAGCAGTACTTC.

V and J are TRBV5-1 and TRBJ2-4; TRBD1 matches 7 bases. CDR3 length: 19 amino acids. Germline CDR1 SGHRS, CDR2 YFSETQ. V trimming: 5 bases; J trimming: 0 bases; junction bases outside the gene matches: 17. The CDR3 sequence is CASRTTPPHRGLAKNIQYF. As DNA, the CDR3 is TGCGCCAGCAGGACTACTCCGCCTCACAGGGGCTTAGCCAAAAACATTCAGTACTTC.